The T cell receptor (beta chain) under discussion was sequenced for a study of blood T cell repertoires in COVID-19 (dated by TCRdb to about 2020). Study-wide context: Samples from collaborators originated in the United States, Italy and Spain and spanned both the acute and convalescent phases of COVID-19. A freely available public database, intended as a resource for researchers studying the immune response to SARS-CoV-2, is where the repertoires were released. HLA class I and class II types, where available, came from metadata supplied by the sample provider rather than from assay-based typing. Samples were obtained from the ongoing ImmuneRACE study (first 160 participants) and from 1,254 subjects provided by 6 global collaborators. A de-identified subject ID, COVID-19 status, age in years and sex were almost always included in the sample metadata. Deeply sampled blood TCRbeta repertoires from subjects exposed to, actively infected with, or recovered from COVID-19 were included in the dataset. The prospective study material was composed of cDNA or gDNA derived from T cells, B-cell-depleted T cells, or PBMCs.

Beyond this particular receptor, the publication reports: How much clinical and demographic metadata was included differed by source and by participant, and the metadata was provided uncurated.

The CDR3 starts with the cysteine, ends with the phenylalanine, and has 15 residues. Of the read, only the CDR3 DNA is kept; its 45 bases are in frame from base 1. As encoded in the germline V gene, CDR1 is SGHTA while CDR2 is FQGNSA. The junction shows trimming of 1 base on V and 1 base on J, plus 11 bases between the germline ends. Whole blood was collected in K2EDTA tubes by collaborating institutions according to the institutions' own protocols. For TCRbeta analysis, collaborator samples were shipped as frozen whole blood, as isolated PBMCs, or as DNA extracted from either sample type. TCRbeta CDR3 regions were amplified from genomic DNA by means of the immunoSEQ Assay, a bias-controlled multiplex PCR. Concerning the study's data processing: Within the assay, amplification of reference gene primers was used to estimate how many nucleated cells each sample contained. To quantify the absolute abundance of each unique TCRbeta CDR3 rearrangement, sequence reads were collapsed and filtered. Productive Simpson clonality was computed per sample as the square root of Simpson's diversity index over productive rearrangements. As stored in TCRdb, this immuneACCESS dataset retains in-frame rearrangements with V and J assigned. A fraction of the clones does not appear; measured against another copy, unresolved V genes explain less than half of the discrepancy, and the remainder lacks a known reason. V and J calls and clone size are given by that table; D and trimming were obtained from the DNA. The sample includes some 670,000 clones, with around 90% observed a single time. In total, the top ten clones hold under 0.3% of the sample.

Remarks on this clone: The antigen it binds to is not known. The sample holds no much larger clone one base away, and base qualities are not on file.

Specimen: peripheral blood. Here the chain combines TRBV7-2 and TRBJ2-7; there is no confident call for the D gene. This clonotype was sampled from a woman between 18 and 30 years old with acute or convalescent COVID-19. The sequenced DNA: TGTGCCAGCAGCTTAGGGCAGTCTGGTTCCTACGAGCAGTACTTC. Its coded protein is CASSLGQSGSYEQYF.